The rows below give T cell receptor beta chains drawn from one sample of a study of control samples from healthy donors and cancer patients. TCRdb keeps only in-frame clones here, not all; method: immunoSEQ multiplex PCR. The sample lists some 410,000 clones; 90% were seen once. The sample taken for sequencing was PBMCs. The receptors come from a man in his forties with head and neck cancer. Both conserved end residues are part of each CDR3. The order of the fields is V gene, D gene, clone size, J gene, CDR3 protein, CDR3 DNA. D genes are given only for firm matches. Clone size appears in some rows only: once, few, many, or a class for an expanded clone.

v_call: TRBV4-3
d_call: NA
clone_size: NA
j_call: TRBJ2-1
cdr3_aa: CASSPVLSSYNEQFF
cdr3_nt: TGCGCCAGCAGCCCCGTCCTGAGCTCCTACAATGAGCAGTTCTTC

v_call: TRBV7-2
d_call: NA
clone_size: NA
j_call: TRBJ1-5
cdr3_aa: CASSLVSGSNQPQHF
cdr3_nt: TGTGCCAGCAGCTTAGTATCAGGGAGCAATCAGCCCCAGCATTTT

v_call: TRBV27
d_call: TRBD2
clone_size: NA
j_call: TRBJ2-1
cdr3_aa: CASSHIMGLPLSGSSYNEQFF
cdr3_nt: TGTGCCAGCAGCCATATTATGGGGCTCCCCCTTAGCGGGAGCTCCTACAATGAGCAGTTCTTC

v_call: TRBV19
d_call: NA
clone_size: once
j_call: TRBJ1-2
cdr3_aa: CASSPVNYGYTF
cdr3_nt: TGTGCCAGTAGTCCAGTGAACTATGGCTACACCTTC

v_call: TRBV2
d_call: NA
clone_size: NA
j_call: TRBJ2-7
cdr3_aa: CASSEAPRGTYEQYF
cdr3_nt: TGTGCCAGCAGTGAAGCCCCTAGAGGGACCTACGAGCAGTACTTC

v_call: TRBV30
d_call: TRBD1
clone_size: NA
j_call: TRBJ2-7
cdr3_aa: CAWSSGQGISYEQYF
cdr3_nt: TGTGCCTGGAGTTCCGGACAGGGGATTTCCTACGAGCAGTACTTC

v_call: TRBV19
d_call: TRBD1
clone_size: NA
j_call: TRBJ2-3
cdr3_aa: CASSVRDRGTDTQYF
cdr3_nt: TGTGCCAGTAGTGTACGGGACAGGGGCACAGATACGCAGTATTTT

v_call: TRBV28
d_call: NA
clone_size: NA
j_call: TRBJ1-2
cdr3_aa: CASSFRGGYTF
cdr3_nt: TGTGCCAGCAGTTTTAGGGGGGGCTACACCTTC

v_call: TRBV5-1
d_call: TRBD2
clone_size: NA
j_call: TRBJ2-1
cdr3_aa: CASSLYSGSVYNEQFF
cdr3_nt: TGCGCCAGCAGCTTATATAGCGGGTCTGTCTACAATGAGCAGTTCTTC

v_call: TRBV7-8
d_call: TRBD2
clone_size: NA
j_call: TRBJ2-1
cdr3_aa: CASSLWGGTSGNNEQFF
cdr3_nt: TGTGCCAGCAGCTTATGGGGGGGGACTAGCGGGAACAATGAGCAGTTCTTC

v_call: TRBV4-2
d_call: TRBD2
clone_size: NA
j_call: TRBJ2-3
cdr3_aa: CASSQDLASGGRKTDTQYF
cdr3_nt: TGTGCCAGCAGCCAAGATCTAGCTAGCGGGGGGCGAAAAACAGATACGCAGTATTTT

v_call: TRBV11-2
d_call: NA
clone_size: NA
j_call: TRBJ1-1
cdr3_aa: CASSLVRGTKNTEAFF
cdr3_nt: TGTGCCAGCAGCTTAGTAAGAGGGACGAAGAACACTGAAGCTTTCTTT

v_call: TRBV3-1/TRBV3-2
d_call: TRBD2
clone_size: NA
j_call: TRBJ2-7
cdr3_aa: CASSQTAGGREQYF
cdr3_nt: TGTGCCAGCAGCCAAACCGCGGGGGGGCGAGAGCAGTACTTC

v_call: TRBV7-9
d_call: TRBD2
clone_size: NA
j_call: TRBJ2-7
cdr3_aa: CASSPGTSVYEQYF
cdr3_nt: TGTGCCAGCAGCCCCGGGACTAGCGTCTACGAGCAGTACTTC

v_call: TRBV6-1
d_call: TRBD1
clone_size: NA
j_call: TRBJ2-1
cdr3_aa: CASSEMRGLYNEQFF
cdr3_nt: TGTGCCAGCAGTGAAATGAGGGGGCTTTACAATGAGCAGTTCTTC

v_call: TRBV6-5
d_call: NA
clone_size: NA
j_call: TRBJ1-3
cdr3_aa: CASSFGGAGNTIYF
cdr3_nt: TGTGCCAGCAGTTTCGGGGGCGCGGGAAACACCATATATTTT

v_call: TRBV7-2
d_call: NA
clone_size: few
j_call: TRBJ1-2
cdr3_aa: CASSLGAGVENGYTF
cdr3_nt: TGTGCCAGCAGCTTAGGGGCAGGGGTGGAGAATGGCTACACCTTC

v_call: TRBV5-1
d_call: TRBD2
clone_size: NA
j_call: TRBJ2-7
cdr3_aa: CASSLMSGSSYEQYF
cdr3_nt: TGCGCCAGCAGCTTAATGAGCGGGAGCTCCTACGAGCAGTACTTC

v_call: TRBV7-2
d_call: TRBD2
clone_size: NA
j_call: TRBJ2-5
cdr3_aa: CASSLSGRQETQYF
cdr3_nt: TGTGCCAGCAGCTTAAGCGGGAGACAAGAGACCCAGTACTTC

v_call: TRBV12-3/TRBV12-4
d_call: NA
clone_size: NA
j_call: TRBJ2-5
cdr3_aa: CASSFVRRETQYF
cdr3_nt: TGTGCCAGCAGTTTTGTCAGACGAGAGACCCAGTACTTC

v_call: TRBV28
d_call: NA
clone_size: NA
j_call: TRBJ2-3
cdr3_aa: CASSPSGVPVPHTDTQYF
cdr3_nt: TGTGCCAGCAGTCCCTCCGGGGTTCCAGTCCCACACACAGATACGCAGTATTTT

v_call: TRBV12-3/TRBV12-4
d_call: NA
clone_size: NA
j_call: TRBJ2-7
cdr3_aa: CASSYGRSYEQYF
cdr3_nt: TGTGCCAGCAGTTACGGACGGAGCTACGAGCAGTACTTC

v_call: TRBV7-6
d_call: NA
clone_size: NA
j_call: TRBJ1-4
cdr3_aa: CASSSSIDGGKKLFF
cdr3_nt: TGTGCCAGCAGCTCGTCAATTGATGGGGGGAAGAAACTGTTTTTT

v_call: TRBV5-1
d_call: NA
clone_size: NA
j_call: TRBJ1-4
cdr3_aa: CASSDDFNEKLFF
cdr3_nt: TGCGCCAGCAGCGACGATTTTAATGAAAAACTGTTTTTT

v_call: TRBV30
d_call: TRBD1
clone_size: NA
j_call: TRBJ1-6
cdr3_aa: CAWIRDSHYNSPLHF
cdr3_nt: TGTGCCTGGATCCGGGACAGTCACTATAATTCACCCCTCCACTTT

v_call: TRBV28
d_call: NA
clone_size: NA
j_call: TRBJ1-5
cdr3_aa: CASSSGPQVNQPQHF
cdr3_nt: TGTGCCAGCAGTTCAGGTCCGCAAGTCAATCAGCCCCAGCATTTT

v_call: TRBV7-2
d_call: TRBD2
clone_size: NA
j_call: TRBJ2-7
cdr3_aa: CASSPESGRANEQYF
cdr3_nt: TGTGCCAGCAGCCCTGAAAGCGGGAGGGCCAACGAGCAGTACTTC

v_call: TRBV12-3/TRBV12-4
d_call: NA
clone_size: NA
j_call: TRBJ1-4
cdr3_aa: CATNVLGKLFF
cdr3_nt: TGTGCCACCAACGTACTAGGAAAACTGTTTTTT

v_call: TRBV30
d_call: NA
clone_size: NA
j_call: TRBJ2-6
cdr3_aa: CAWSSTGFPGANVLTF
cdr3_nt: TGTGCCTGGAGTTCTACAGGGTTCCCTGGGGCCAACGTCCTGACTTTC

v_call: TRBV5-1
d_call: NA
clone_size: NA
j_call: TRBJ1-1
cdr3_aa: CASSLGSRAVNTEAFF
cdr3_nt: TGCGCCAGCAGCTTGGGATCCAGGGCGGTGAACACTGAAGCTTTCTTT

v_call: TRBV11-2
d_call: TRBD1
clone_size: NA
j_call: TRBJ2-7
cdr3_aa: CASSLDRGKLDEQYF
cdr3_nt: TGTGCCAGCAGCCTGGACAGGGGCAAGCTCGACGAGCAGTACTTC

v_call: TRBV2
d_call: NA
clone_size: NA
j_call: TRBJ2-7
cdr3_aa: CASTGEAGGYF
cdr3_nt: TGTGCCAGCACCGGGGAGGCAGGGGGGTACTTC

v_call: TRBV7-2
d_call: NA
clone_size: NA
j_call: TRBJ1-1
cdr3_aa: CASSPAGGWNTEAFF
cdr3_nt: TGTGCCAGCAGCCCAGCTGGGGGTTGGAACACTGAAGCTTTCTTT

v_call: TRBV27
d_call: TRBD2
clone_size: NA
j_call: TRBJ2-3
cdr3_aa: CASSLSRAGGPSDTQYF
cdr3_nt: TGTGCCAGCAGTTTATCGAGAGCGGGAGGGCCGTCGGATACGCAGTATTTT

v_call: TRBV19
d_call: NA
clone_size: NA
j_call: TRBJ1-1
cdr3_aa: CASSPFLTAMNTEAFF
cdr3_nt: TGTGCCAGTAGCCCCTTTCTGACAGCAATGAACACTGAAGCTTTCTTT

v_call: TRBV2
d_call: TRBD1
clone_size: NA
j_call: TRBJ1-2
cdr3_aa: CASSPPGTGGLKAF
cdr3_nt: TGTGCCAGCAGTCCCCCCGGGACAGGGGGCCTAAAAGCCTTC

v_call: TRBV2
d_call: TRBD1
clone_size: NA
j_call: TRBJ1-1
cdr3_aa: CASSEDRGTEAFF
cdr3_nt: TGTGCCAGCAGCGAGGACAGGGGCACTGAAGCTTTCTTT

v_call: TRBV7-6
d_call: NA
clone_size: NA
j_call: TRBJ2-2
cdr3_aa: CASSPMTGLASGELFF
cdr3_nt: TGTGCCAGCAGCCCTATGACGGGACTGGCCTCCGGGGAGCTGTTTTTT